Each of the 4 T cell receptor beta chains below was sequenced from the same sample in a study of T cell repertoires in cytomegalovirus infection. These TCRs are of unknown antigen specificity. TCRdb passed the reads through MiXCR, listing each CDR3 protein once. This table has roughly 860,000 distinct CDR3 sequences, over 25% appearing once. Sequencing was performed on cultured CD8+ T cells from PBMCs, taken from culture after CMV antigen stimulation. The receptors were sampled from a human donor in good health (CMV status not recorded). Some clones in this sample may be carry-over from other donors' samples.

The gene calls are TRBV24-1 and TRBJ1-2; D is perhaps TRBD1 (5 bases). Looked up from germline, CDR1 is KGHDR and CDR2 is SFDVKD. This CDR3 comprises 15 residues. V lost 1 base and J lost 8, with 16 bases in between. CDR3 bases: TGTGCCACCAGTGATTTATTTCGCTCCGACAGCGGCTACACCTTC. Translated: CATSDLFRSDSGYTF.

Comment on this clonotype: The junction shows a germline mismatch at one end, possibly a read error. The genes are TRBV19 and TRBJ2-1; tentative D call: TRBD1 (9 bases). The CDR3 has 15 amino acids. CDR1 LNHDA and CDR2 SQIVND come from the germline V gene (reference sequence). Here the CDR3 DNA reads TGTGTCAGTAGTTCGGGGGGGACAGGGCTGGGTGAGCAGTTCTTC. Translated: CVSSSGGTGLGEQFF.

The J gene is TRBJ1-2, the V gene TRBV10-3; D call uncertain. CDR3 length: 15 amino acids. Trimming removed 6 bases at V and 4 bases at J, with 18 bases between. The V gene's germline CDR1 is ENHRY and CDR2 SYGVKD. CDR3 protein: CAIRSLGVGPYGYTF. The CDR3 DNA follows: TGTGCCATCAGAAGCCTAGGCGTAGGGCCCTATGGCTACACCTTC.

This clonotype has just a few counts. This chain joins TRBV7-8 and TRBJ2-7; D remains unclear. The germline gives CDR1 SGHVS, CDR2 FQNEAQ. This CDR3 contains 12 residues. V was clipped by 2 bases and J by 5 bases, with 7 bases between them. The CDR3, as DNA: TGTGCCAGCAGCTTAAGCAGCCACGAGCAGTACGTC. It codes for CASSLSSHEQYV.